The present TCR beta chain was sequenced within a study of T-cell memory formation after mild COVID-19. This clonotype occurred a few times. Its antigen is unknown. General study results and limits: Clones shrinking between day 15 and 85 showed a balanced CD4/CD8 split, and those that grew later tilted toward CD4+.

TCRdb ran MiXCR on the 5' RACE reads and lists one entry per CDR3 protein. The data hold a few hundred thousand distinct CDR3 sequences, with about 21% observed a single time. The source material was PBMCs or a T cell subset sorted from them (not recorded which). This receptor was taken from an adult woman who had mild COVID-19 (a few samples of this study predate the infection). Cell type and time point are not known.

In nucleotides, the CDR3 is TGTGCCAGCAGTTACATCGCCGGGGAGCTGTTTTTT. Its translation: CASSYIAGELFF. The rearrangement uses TRBV6-6 and TRBJ2-2; D gene unclear. The V end was cut by 2 bases, the J end by 6 bases, with 4 bases between. Germline lookup yields CDR1 MNHNY and CDR2 SVGAGI (reference sequence). The CDR3 has 12 amino acids.